This T cell receptor beta chain derives from a study of control samples from healthy donors and cancer patients. The CDR3 sequence is 14 residues long. The table came from immunoSEQ multiplex PCR; TCRdb's copy has only in-frame clones and leaves some out. The sample includes about 120,000 clones, around 88% of them seen just once. The sequenced material came from blood. This TCR derives from a man aged 40-49 years in good health. The chain couples TRBV12-2 to TRBJ1-2; TRBD1 is the table's D call, not checked against the DNA. TRBV12-2 is recorded as a pseudogene. DNA of the CDR3: TGTGCAAGTAATGGCTTTGGTAGACAGGGAAGAGAGACCTTC. Protein sequence: CASNGFGRQGRETF.